The present TCR beta chain was sequenced within a study of T cells in narcolepsy. At the level of the study: Healthy controls were enrolled alongside patients with narcolepsy type 1 or type 2.

By proportion, this clone is medium-sized (0.01 to 0.1%). The table came from immunoSEQ multiplex PCR; TCRdb's copy has only in-frame clones and leaves some out. This sample has under 8,500 clones, with around 61% found just once. Trimming removed 0 bases at V and 4 bases at J, with 7 bases between. Germline-derived CDR1 and CDR2 are LGHNA and YNFKEQ. The CDR3 is made up of 14 amino acids. The specimen sequenced was CD45RA- memory CD8+ T cells from PBMCs. This chain uses TRBV4-2 with TRBJ1-5; D is unclear. This TCR came from a human donor with narcolepsy. As DNA, the CDR3 is TGTGCCAGCAGCCAAGATCTGGAGAATCAGCCCCAGCATTTT. This translates into CASSQDLENQPQHF.